The next 28 T cell receptor beta chains were all read from a single sample in a study of molecular identifiers for immune sequencing clone quantification. TCRdb independently ran MiXCR on the PCR reads; one entry per CDR3 protein. The sample carries under 600,000 distinct CDR3 sequences, roughly a fifth recorded once. Sequencing was carried out using naive CD8+ T cells from blood, with Jurkat cell RNA spiked in. Subset indicated: FACS-sorted CD8+CD4-CCR7+CD45RA+ naive T cells. These TCRs come from a human donor in good health. Some libraries in this study had Jurkat cell RNA spiked in.

CDR3 nucleotide sequence: TGTGCCAGCAGCGTGGACAGGCGGTCATCCGAGCAGTACTTC. Translating gives CASSVDRRSSEQYF. The chain joins TRBV5-4 to TRBJ2-7; 7 bases are shared with TRBD1. Germline CDR1 SGHNT, CDR2 YYREEE (reference sequence). This CDR3 has 14 residues. V trimming: 4 bases; J trimming: 6 bases; junction bases outside the gene matches: 10.

The V call is TRBV12-5, the J call TRBJ1-2, with a weak D call TRBD1 (6 bases). Trimming removed 4 bases from V and 4 bases from J, with 13 bases in between. The length of the CDR3 is 14 residues. Germline CDR1 reads LGHNT; CDR2 reads FRNRAP. CDR3 sequence: CASGSTGTLYGYTF. The DNA for the CDR3 is TGTGCTAGTGGTTCTACCGGGACACTCTATGGCTACACCTTC. Combining the CDR3 with reference TRBV12-5 and TRBJ1-2 gives the whole variable domain DARVTQTPRHKVTEMGQEVTMRCQPILGHNTVFWYRQTMMQGLELLAYFRNRAPLDDSGMPKDRFSAEMPDATLATLKIQPSEPRDSAVYFCASGSTGTLYGYTFGSGTRLTVV.

This clonotype came up a few times. The rearrangement links TRBV12-3 or TRBV12-4 to TRBJ1-1; no firm D call. CDR3 length: 13 amino acids. The ends were cut back, 7 bases at V and 0 bases at J, with 9 bases in the middle. In DNA form, the CDR3 reads TGTGCCAGCAAGGACGACTTGAACACTGAAGCTTTCTTT. This sequence encodes CASKDDLNTEAFF.

This clonotype was detected only a few times. V gene TRBV4-1 combines with J gene TRBJ2-2; 9 bases line up with TRBD2. Trimming cost V 4 bases and J 6 bases; bases outside gene matches: 12. CDR1 is MGHRA, CDR2 YSYEKL, per germline. This CDR3 has 17 amino acids. The CDR3 DNA is TGCGCCAGCAGCCCTCGAAGTAGCGGGAGATCCGCCGGGGAGCTGTTTTTT. Translating it yields CASSPRSSGRSAGELFF.

This clonotype appeared many times. The rearrangement joins TRBV7-9 to TRBJ2-3; 7 bases agree with TRBD1. V shed 6 bases, J shed 2 bases, and the junction held 5 bases outside the gene matches. This CDR3 region has 14 residues. Germline V gives CDR1 SEHNR, CDR2 FQNEAQ (reference sequence). CDR3 nucleotides: TGTGCCAGCAGTGAGGACAGGTCCACAGATACGCAGTATTTT. Translated, it gives CASSEDRSTDTQYF.

This clonotype was seen repeatedly, ten times or more. The chain combines TRBV20-1 with TRBJ2-3, with 11 positions matching TRBD1. The V gene end was trimmed by 6 bases and the J gene end by 5 bases; junction bases not matched to a gene: 13. Germline-derived CDR1 and CDR2 are DFQATT and SNEGSKA (reference sequence). The CDR3 is 16 residues long. CDR3 sequence reads: CSATSLGQGAGDTQYF. DNA for the CDR3: TGCAGTGCAACAAGTCTAGGACAGGGGGCTGGAGATACGCAGTATTTT.

The genes are TRBV11-2 and TRBJ2-7, with D perhaps matching TRBD2 (6 bases). Germline V gene lookup returns CDR1 SGHAT and CDR2 FQNNGV. Trimming removed 1 base at V and 1 base at J, with 11 bases between. CDR3 size: 15 residues. This CDR3 reads CASSLAMGGSYEQYF. CDR3 DNA sequence: TGTGCCAGCAGCTTAGCAATGGGAGGTTCCTACGAGCAGTACTTC.

This sequence joins TRBV28 and TRBJ1-2, with TRBD1 identical over 8 bases. The CDR3 loop spans 16 amino acids. Germline V lookup: CDR1 MDHEN, CDR2 SYDVKM. V trimming: 5 bases; J trimming: 3 bases; junction bases outside the gene matches: 11. In DNA form, the CDR3 reads TGTGCCAGCAGTCCGAATCCCGGGACAGGACACTATGGCTACACCTTC. Translation: CASSPNPGTGHYGYTF.

This clonotype was seen many times. The chain couples TRBV9 to TRBJ2-7; 8 bases are shared with TRBD2. The CDR3 totals 17 residues. V shed 4 bases, J shed 0 bases, and the junction held 12 bases outside the gene matches. Germline loops: CDR1 SGDLS, CDR2 YYNGEE. CDR3 coding DNA: TGTGCCAGCAGCCCAGTCGGGAGGGGGACTCACTCCTACGAGCAGTACTTC. This gives the protein CASSPVGRGTHSYEQYF.

As for this clonotype: A much larger clone lies one base from this, so it may be a read error. The chain carries TRBV20-1 and TRBJ2-7; 10 nucleotides agree with TRBD2. The germline gives CDR1 DFQATT, CDR2 SNEGSKA (reference sequence). The CDR3 loop spans 17 amino acids. CDR3 protein: CSAMGSPAGGPSYGQYF. The CDR3 DNA reads as TGCAGTGCTATGGGGTCCCCAGCGGGGGGGCCGTCCTACGGGCAGTACTTC.

The chain carries TRBV9 and TRBJ2-1; 9 bases line up with TRBD1. V shed 0 bases and J 12 bases; nucleotides not matched to a gene: 7. The CDR3 sequence is 14 residues long. CDR1 is SGDLS and CDR2 is YYNGEE in the germline V gene. CDR3 bases: TGTGCCAGCAGCGTAGAAGGGACAGGGCAGAGGCAGTTCTTC. As protein: CASSVEGTGQRQFF.

The chain is built from TRBV12-3 or TRBV12-4 and TRBJ2-3, with a tentative D call TRBD2 (6 bases). The CDR3 contains 15 residues. The V end lost 3 bases, the J end lost 3 bases, and 13 bases lay between the germline ends. In nucleotides, the CDR3 is TGTGCCAGCAGTTTTATCGGGGGAGATACAGATACGCAGTATTTT. This codes for CASSFIGGDTDTQYF.

This clonotype has ten or more counts. The V gene is TRBV6-2 or TRBV6-3, the J gene TRBJ2-3, with 13 bases identical to TRBD2. V shed 0 bases and J 5 bases; nucleotides not matched to a gene: 2. This CDR3 comprises 16 residues. The germline CDR1 and CDR2 sequences are MNHEY and SVGEGT. The CDR3 protein is CASSYSTSGRLDTQYF. The CDR3 coding sequence is TGTGCCAGCAGTTACTCGACTAGCGGGAGGTTAGATACGCAGTATTTT.

A few counts support this clonotype. A clone one base away is much larger, so this may be a read error. The chain joins TRBV7-9 to TRBJ1-1; D may be TRBD1 (6 bases). The germline V gene has CDR1 SEHNR and CDR2 FQNEAQ (reference sequence). The CDR3 length is 14 residues. V was trimmed by 6 bases and J by 6 bases, leaving 17 bases between them. CDR3 sequence: CASRLVTGWAEAFF. The CDR3 DNA follows: TGTGCCAGCAGACTCGTTACAGGGTGGGCTGAAGCTTTCTTT.

This clonotype was seen many times. This chain joins TRBV7-9 and TRBJ2-5; possible D gene TRBD1, 5 bases. This CDR3 is 14 amino acids long. The V end lost 5 bases, the J end lost 2 bases, and 12 bases lay between the germline ends. The germline gives CDR1 SEHNR, CDR2 FQNEAQ (reference sequence). The DNA for the CDR3 is TGTGCCAGCAGCACGTCAGGGTCTCAAGAGACCCAGTACTTC. Protein product: CASSTSGSQETQYF.

In DNA, the CDR3 is TGTGCCAGTAGTATCGGGGCAGTACAAGCTTTCTTT. It yields the protein CASSIGAVQAFF. The V gene is TRBV19, the J gene TRBJ1-1, with a possible D match to TRBD1 (5 bases). CDR3 length: 12 amino acids. The germline V and J ends were trimmed by 3 bases and 9 bases, with 11 bases remaining between them. Germline CDR1 reads LNHDA; CDR2 reads SQIVND (reference sequence).

This clonotype was recorded a few times. The chain couples TRBV12-3 or TRBV12-4 to TRBJ1-1; D is unclear. Trimming removed 5 bases at V and 5 bases at J, with 12 bases between. The CDR3 has 13 amino acids. The CDR3 spells CASSVGMATEAFF. In DNA, the CDR3 is TGTGCCAGCAGTGTTGGGATGGCAACTGAAGCTTTCTTT.

V usage is TRBV20-1 and J usage is TRBJ1-5; tentative D call: TRBD1 (5 bases). From germline, CDR1 is DFQATT and CDR2 SNEGSKA (reference sequence). The length of the CDR3 is 15 residues. Trimming stripped 0 bases from V and 7 bases from J, with 16 bases between. Here the CDR3 DNA reads TGCAGTGCTAGAGATCCCCTCAGGGTAGGGCAGCCCCAGCATTTT. It codes for CSARDPLRVGQPQHF.

Notes on this clonotype: A much larger clone lies a single base off, so this may be a read error. The chain joins TRBV4-3 to TRBJ2-7; no definite D call. This CDR3 is built from 15 residues. The germline V and J ends were trimmed by 3 bases and 0 bases, with 12 bases remaining between them. The V gene's germline CDR1 is LGHNA and CDR2 YSLEER. In DNA, the CDR3 is TGCGCCAGCAGCCAGGTGACCGTGAGCTCCTACGAGCAGTACTTC. Translation gives CASSQVTVSSYEQYF.

The table lists this clonotype with a count of one. The V and J genes are TRBV7-9 and TRBJ2-1; 7 bases agree with TRBD2. The ends lost 1 base at V and 5 bases at J; junction bases unmatched: 5. Germline-derived CDR1 and CDR2 are SEHNR and FQNEAQ (reference sequence). CDR3 size: 15 residues. The CDR3 nucleotides read TGTGCCAGCAGCTTAGGGCTAGCGGTACACAATGAGCAGTTCTTC. Amino acid sequence: CASSLGLAVHNEQFF. Full variable domain (rest looked up from reference TRBV7-9 and TRBJ2-1): DTGVSQNPRHKITKRGQNVTFRCDPISEHNRLYWYRQTLGQGPEFLTYFQNEAQLEKSRLLSDRFSAERPKGSFSTLEIQRTEQGDSAMYLCASSLGLAVHNEQFFGPGTRLTVL.

This clonotype has a single count. A much larger clonotype is one base distant, so this may be a read error. The rearrangement joins TRBV20-1 to TRBJ2-7; 10 bases fit TRBD2. Looked up from germline, CDR1 is DFQATT and CDR2 is SNEGSKA (reference sequence). The length of the CDR3 is 17 residues. The CDR3 bases are TGCGGTGCTAGATTCCCTGGACTAGCGGAGACCCTCTGGGAGCAGTACTTC. Residues: CGARFPGLAETLWEQYF.

This clonotype was seen repeatedly, ten times or more. This chain links TRBV5-1 with TRBJ2-3; 9 nucleotides agree with TRBD2. The V gene's germline CDR1 is SGHRS and CDR2 YFSETQ. V shed 0 bases, J shed 3 bases, and the junction held 5 bases outside the gene matches. This CDR3 has 16 residues. CDR3 DNA sequence: TGCGCCAGCAGCTTGGCCCTAGCGGGACTTACAGATACGCAGTATTTT. Translated: CASSLALAGLTDTQYF.

CDR3 sequence: CASSPRTSGRAVETQYF. The CDR3 DNA reads as TGTGCCAGCAGCCCCCGGACTAGCGGGAGGGCCGTTGAGACCCAGTACTTC. The rearrangement joins TRBV7-9 to TRBJ2-5; TRBD2 matches at 15 bases. Trimming took 5 bases from V and 5 from J; bases not matched to a gene: 9. Germline V gene data show CDR1 as SEHNR and CDR2 as FQNEAQ (reference sequence). The length of the CDR3 is 17 residues.

This clonotype was counted at least ten times. The V call is TRBV9, the J call TRBJ1-5, with D possibly being TRBD1 (5 bases). The V end lost 7 bases, the J end lost 3 bases, and 11 bases lay between the germline ends. The CDR3 is made up of 13 amino acids. CDR1 and CDR2 from the germline V gene are SGDLS and YYNGEE. Written as DNA, the CDR3 is TGTGCCAGCGGGGGAGGGGACAATCAGCCCCAGCATTTT. Translation: CASGGGDNQPQHF.

This clonotype came up a few times. V gene TRBV6-2 or TRBV6-3 combines with J gene TRBJ2-1, with 8 bases identical to TRBD2. J lost 8 bases, V lost 0 bases, and 9 bases had no gene match. Germline V CDR1 and CDR2: MNHEY, SVGEGT. This CDR3 is 16 amino acids long. CDR3 in amino acids: CASSYSRAGAPHEQFF. The CDR3 DNA follows: TGTGCCAGCAGTTACTCGAGAGCGGGAGCCCCCCATGAGCAGTTCTTC.

This clonotype was seen only a few times. V usage is TRBV4-3 and J usage is TRBJ2-1; 10 bases match TRBD2. Germline V lookup: CDR1 LGHNA, CDR2 YSLEER. V lost 0 bases and J lost 0; bases outside the gene matches: 8. CDR3 length: 19 residues. The CDR3 DNA sequence: TGCGCCAGCAGCCAAGATCGCACCGGACTAGCGGCCTCCTACAATGAGCAGTTCTTC. As protein: CASSQDRTGLAASYNEQFF.

This clonotype appeared a few times. CDR3 in amino acids: CASSLSGQSSVQYF. The DNA of the CDR3 is TGTGCCAGCAGTTTATCAGGACAGAGCTCTGTGCAGTACTTC. The chain has TRBV28 and TRBJ2-5; the D gene is possibly TRBD1 (6 bases). The CDR3 contains 14 residues. V was shortened by 1 base and J by 11 bases, with 17 bases between the two germline ends. In germline, CDR1 is MDHEN, CDR2 SYDVKM.

This clonotype was found a few times. The chain couples TRBV28 to TRBJ1-2; 7 bases are shared with TRBD1. V shed 5 bases and J 8 bases; nucleotides not matched to a gene: 17. Germline V CDR1 and CDR2: MDHEN, SYDVKM. CDR3 length: 16 amino acids. CDR3 DNA: TGTGCCAGCAGTCCCCCGGACAGGCCCCGTCTAGGCGGCTACACCTTC. This gives the protein CASSPPDRPRLGGYTF.